This T cell receptor (beta chain) emerged from a study of patients and donors after allogeneic stem cell transplantation. MiXCR was run by TCRdb on the RT-PCR reads, yielding one entry per CDR3 protein. The table includes about 30,000 distinct CDR3 sequences, about 8% detected once. This CDR3 spans 11 amino acids. The junction had 4 bases not matched to a gene; V was cut back by 5 bases and J by 10 bases. The germline CDR1 and CDR2 sequences are DFQATT and SNEGSKA (reference sequence). The receptor was derived from a human donor who was either an allogeneic HSCT recipient or a stem cell or donor lymphocyte infusion donor (not recorded which). It is not recorded whose cells these are; they may come from a transplant donor. The specimen sequenced was blood, either unsorted or a sorted T cell fraction (not recorded which). This rearrangement joins TRBV20-1 to TRBJ2-3; 9 nucleotides match TRBD2. The CDR3 DNA is TGCAGTGCTCCGGCGGGGGGGCCGCAGTATTTT. Translation gives CSAPAGGPQYF.